The 13 T cell receptor beta chains given below trace back to one sample, sequenced in a study of T cells in Graves' hyperthyroidism and ophthalmopathy. TCR beta CDR3 regions were amplified from RNA. The primer set for the first-round RT-PCR of the TCR CDR3 was HTBI. TCRdb fed the multiplex PCR reads into MiXCR, producing one record per CDR3 protein. Found here are hundreds of thousands of distinct CDR3 sequences, less than 20% of them singletons; the top ten hold about two fifths. Sequences were obtained from blood. The origin of the receptors is a man in his forties or fifties with Graves' ophthalmopathy.

This clonotype was observed a few times. The chain employs TRBV9 and TRBJ2-7; tentatively, D is TRBD1 (5 bases). Germline CDR1 reads SGDLS; CDR2 reads YYNGEE. V lost 3 bases and J 3 bases, leaving 10 bases between the germline ends. The CDR3 loop spans 13 amino acids. The CDR3 spells CASSASTDYEQYF. The CDR3 region has the DNA TGTGCCAGCAGCGCTTCGACAGACTACGAGCAGTACTTC.

This clonotype was found a few times. The chain joins TRBV7-2 to TRBJ2-1, with 7 nucleotides matching TRBD2. V was clipped by 5 bases and J by 7 bases; unmatched bases: 11. Germline CDR1 SGHTA, CDR2 FQGNSA. The length of the CDR3 is 15 residues. The CDR3 DNA is TGTGCCAGCAGCCCAGAGGTGGGAGGGCCTAATGAGCAGTTCTTC. Translating gives CASSPEVGGPNEQFF.

The rearrangement links TRBV14 to TRBJ2-3, with no clear D. This CDR3 is 14 amino acids long. The germline V and J ends were trimmed by 0 bases and 3 bases, with 7 bases remaining between them. CDR1 and CDR2 (germline): SGHDN, FVKESK. CDR3 loop: CASSQESVTDTQYF. The CDR3 nucleotides are TGTGCCAGCAGCCAAGAGTCGGTTACAGATACGCAGTATTTT.

The V and J genes are TRBV10-3 and TRBJ2-5; 7 positions match TRBD1. Germline V CDR1 and CDR2: ENHRY, SYGVKD. Trimming cost V 2 bases and J 7 bases; bases outside gene matches: 4. CDR3 length equals 13 residues. This CDR3 reads CAISETGDRTQYF. DNA for the CDR3: TGTGCCATCAGTGAGACAGGGGATCGGACCCAGTACTTC.

This clonotype appeared a few times. The chain has TRBV7-2 and TRBJ2-3, with a possible D match to TRBD1 (6 bases). This CDR3 spans 17 amino acids. Between the trimmed V and J ends, which lost 4 bases and 3 bases, there was a span of 20 bases. The germline CDR1 and CDR2 sequences are SGHTA and FQGNSA. The CDR3 reads CASSSSSRGVGTDTQYF. The CDR3 DNA follows: TGTGCCAGCAGCTCCAGTTCCAGGGGCGTGGGGACAGATACGCAGTATTTT.

This clonotype was found many times. The gene calls are TRBV30 and TRBJ2-7, with D perhaps matching TRBD1 (6 bases). Germline CDR1 GTSNPN, CDR2 SVGIG (reference sequence). V lost 6 bases to trimming and J lost 4 bases, with 19 bases between them. This CDR3 is built from 14 residues. The CDR3 protein is CACQARDTLYEQYF. The CDR3 nucleotides are TGTGCCTGCCAAGCCCGGGACACTTTATACGAGCAGTACTTC.

This clonotype was detected ten times or more. V and J are TRBV30 and TRBJ1-5, with D possibly being TRBD1 (6 bases). The CDR3 runs to 14 residues. V was cut by 2 bases and J by 5 bases, with 13 bases left in between. CDR1 is GTSNPN, CDR2 SVGIG, per germline (reference sequence). The DNA for the CDR3 is TGTGCCTGGAGTTTTTCGGCAGGGGATCAGCCCCAGCATTTT. This codes for CAWSFSAGDQPQHF. The variable domain in full, with the rest retrieved from reference TRBV30 and TRBJ1-5, is SQTIHQWPATLVQPVGSPLSLECTVEGTSNPNLYWYRQAAGRGLQLLFYSVGIGQISSEVPQNLSASRPQDRQFILSSKKLLLSDSGFYLCAWSFSAGDQPQHFGDGTRLSIL.

This clonotype was found many times. This rearrangement joins TRBV5-1 to TRBJ2-1; D is possibly TRBD1 or TRBD2 (5 bases each). The CDR3 has 13 residues. V was cut by 4 bases and J by 7 bases, with 12 bases left in between. The germline CDR1 and CDR2 sequences are SGHRS and YFSETQ. The DNA for the CDR3 is TGCGCCAGCAGCAGGGACCTCAAGAATGAGCAGTTCTTC. Protein: CASSRDLKNEQFF.

This clonotype appeared a few times. This chain connects TRBV28 to TRBJ2-7; D tentatively fits TRBD1 or TRBD2 (5 bases each). Germline CDR1 and CDR2: MDHEN and SYDVKM. The germline V and J ends were trimmed by 2 bases and 2 bases, with 13 bases remaining between them. The CDR3 covers 15 residues. In DNA form, the CDR3 reads TGTGCCAGCAGTTTAATTAGGGACCAGACCTACGAGCAGTACTTC. Residues: CASSLIRDQTYEQYF.

Only a few counts were recorded for this clonotype. V gene TRBV9 combines with J gene TRBJ2-5, with 16 bases lining up with TRBD2. Trimming at V came to 2 bases and at J to 0 bases, leaving 4 bases not matched to a gene. This CDR3 has 18 residues. Germline assignment: CDR1 SGDLS and CDR2 YYNGEE. CDR3 loop: CASSVGLAGGPDQETQYF. The CDR3 DNA is TGTGCCAGCAGCGTGGGACTAGCGGGAGGGCCGGACCAAGAGACCCAGTACTTC.

This clonotype was recorded at least ten times. This chain links TRBV6-5 with TRBJ2-3; D gene ambiguous. The CDR3 has 15 amino acids. V lost 2 bases and J lost 0, with 9 bases in between. Looked up from germline, CDR1 is MNHEY and CDR2 is SVGAGI. The CDR3 DNA sequence: TGTGCCAGCAGTTACCGGGCCACTAGCACAGATACGCAGTATTTT. Amino acids: CASSYRATSTDTQYF.

Ten or more counts support this clonotype. V is TRBV2 and J is TRBJ2-7; 11 bases fit TRBD1. Trimming removed 7 bases from V and 4 bases from J; junction bases left unmatched: 9. The CDR3 runs 15 residues. CDR1 and CDR2 from the germline V gene are SNHLY and FYNNEI. The CDR3 DNA sequence: TGTGCCAGCATATCACTGGGACAGGGGGATTACGAGCAGTACTTC. Protein product: CASISLGQGDYEQYF.

There are many counts of this clonotype. The chain joins TRBV30 to TRBJ1-2; the match to TRBD1 covers 7 bases. Germline CDR1 reads GTSNPN; CDR2 reads SVGIG (reference sequence). J lost 4 bases, V lost 4 bases, and 3 bases had no gene match. The CDR3 length is 12 residues. The chain's CDR3 is CAWNRGGYGYTF. The CDR3 DNA reads TGTGCCTGGAACAGGGGAGGCTATGGCTACACCTTC.